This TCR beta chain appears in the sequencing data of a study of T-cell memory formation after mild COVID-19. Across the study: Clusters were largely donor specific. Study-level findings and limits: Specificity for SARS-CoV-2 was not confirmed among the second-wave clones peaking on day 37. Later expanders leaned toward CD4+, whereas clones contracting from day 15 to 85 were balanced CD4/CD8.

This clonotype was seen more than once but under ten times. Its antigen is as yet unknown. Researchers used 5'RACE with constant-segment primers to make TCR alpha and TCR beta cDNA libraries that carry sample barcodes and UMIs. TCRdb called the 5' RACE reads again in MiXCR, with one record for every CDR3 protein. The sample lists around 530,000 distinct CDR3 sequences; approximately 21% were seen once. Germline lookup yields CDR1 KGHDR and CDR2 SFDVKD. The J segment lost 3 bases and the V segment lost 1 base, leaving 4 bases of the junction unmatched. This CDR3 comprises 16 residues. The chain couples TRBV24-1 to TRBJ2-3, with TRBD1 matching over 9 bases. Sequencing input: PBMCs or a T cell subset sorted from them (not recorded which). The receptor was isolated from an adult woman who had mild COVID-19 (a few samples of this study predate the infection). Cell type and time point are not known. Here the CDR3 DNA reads TGTGCCACCAGTGATTTTGGGACAGGGAAAACAGATACGCAGTATTTT. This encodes CATSDFGTGKTDTQYF.